Below, one T cell receptor (beta chain) is given with its context. Produced via immunoSEQ multiplex PCR; TCRdb's table is partial and in-frame only. The sample consists of 100,000 to 150,000 clones, around 90% of them appearing once. The data stem from a study of cytomegalovirus exposure and HLA in healthy donors. The CDR3 length is 14 residues. The germline CDR1 and CDR2 sequences are SGDLS and YYNGEE. The V end lost 0 bases, the J end lost 4 bases, and 8 bases lay between the germline ends. The origin of this receptor is a young woman in good health and CMV-seronegative. The sequenced material came from PBMCs. This chain links TRBV9 with TRBJ2-1; D not certain. The CDR3 loop is CASSVEPAYNEQFF. The CDR3 DNA reads as TGTGCCAGCAGCGTAGAACCAGCGTACAATGAGCAGTTCTTC.